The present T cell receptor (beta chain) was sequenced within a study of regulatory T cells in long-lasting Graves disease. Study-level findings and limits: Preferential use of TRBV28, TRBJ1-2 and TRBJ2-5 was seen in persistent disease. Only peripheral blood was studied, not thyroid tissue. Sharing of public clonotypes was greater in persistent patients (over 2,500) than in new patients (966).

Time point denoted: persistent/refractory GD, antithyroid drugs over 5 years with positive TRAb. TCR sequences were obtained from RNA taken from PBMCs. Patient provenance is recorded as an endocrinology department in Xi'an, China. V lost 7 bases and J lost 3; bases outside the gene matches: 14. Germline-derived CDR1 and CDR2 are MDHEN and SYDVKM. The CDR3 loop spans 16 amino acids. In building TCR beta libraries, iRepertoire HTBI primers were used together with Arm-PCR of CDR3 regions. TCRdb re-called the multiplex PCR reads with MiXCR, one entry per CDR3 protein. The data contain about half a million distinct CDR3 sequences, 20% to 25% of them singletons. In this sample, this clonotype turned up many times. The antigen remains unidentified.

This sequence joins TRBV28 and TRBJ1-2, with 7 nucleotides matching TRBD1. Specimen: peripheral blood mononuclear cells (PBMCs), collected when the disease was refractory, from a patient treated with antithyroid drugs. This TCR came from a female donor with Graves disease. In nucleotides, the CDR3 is TGTGCCAGCAATCCCCTAGCAAGGGGGCCAGACTATGGCTACACCTTC. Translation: CASNPLARGPDYGYTF.